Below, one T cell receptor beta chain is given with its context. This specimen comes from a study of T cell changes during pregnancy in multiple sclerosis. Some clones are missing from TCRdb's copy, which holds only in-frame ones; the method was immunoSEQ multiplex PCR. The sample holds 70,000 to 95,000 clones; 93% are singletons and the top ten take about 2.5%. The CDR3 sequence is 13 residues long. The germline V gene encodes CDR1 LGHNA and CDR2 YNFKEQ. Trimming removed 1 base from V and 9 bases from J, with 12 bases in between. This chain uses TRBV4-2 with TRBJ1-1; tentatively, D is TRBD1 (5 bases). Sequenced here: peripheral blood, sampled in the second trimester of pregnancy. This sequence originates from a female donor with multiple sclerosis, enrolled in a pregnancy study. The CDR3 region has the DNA TGTGCCAGCAGCCAAGGGACAAGCACCCAAGCTTTCTTT. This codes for CASSQGTSTQAFF.